This TCR beta chain was captured by sequencing in a study of blood T cell repertoires in COVID-19. Turning to the study itself: Samples taken during acute and convalescent COVID-19 were collected in the United States, Italy and Spain.

Authors' data handling: Estimated nucleated cell counts came from reference gene primer amplification. Using immunoSEQ multiplex PCR, the repertoire was profiled, and TCRdb retains in-frame clones only, with some absent. That table supplies the V and J calls and clone size; D and trimming were determined from the DNA. The top ten hold 5.3% of the sample, which has roughly 330,000 clones, around 87% seen once. V was shortened by 0 bases and J by 4 bases, with 12 bases between the two germline ends. The CDR3 runs 14 residues. Germline V gene data show CDR1 as GTSNPN and CDR2 as SVGIG (reference sequence). Enrollees, about 18 to 89 years old, lived in roughly 24 US areas. Cohort 3 recovered donors had two negative PCRs, clearance, or symptom resolution.

The sequence derives from a woman aged 30 to 39 who had recovered from COVID-19. This sequence joins TRBV30 and TRBJ1-1; the D is unclear. Sequences were obtained from PBMCs or T cells enriched from blood (not recorded which). CDR3 bases: TGTGCCTGGAGTGTGGTCGGTTCAAGCACTGAAGCTTTCTTT. Translating gives CAWSVVGSSTEAFF.